This section outlines one TCR beta chain sequence together with its context. These data come from a study of blood T cell repertoires in COVID-19. Germline V gene lookup returns CDR1 SGHDT and CDR2 YYEEEE. The CDR3 loop spans 13 amino acids. V lost 1 base, J lost 6 bases, and 10 bases lay in between. Profiling relied on immunoSEQ multiplex PCR, and the TCRdb table lists in-frame clones only, not all of them. The table shows approximately 160,000 clones, with about 88% occurring only once. The sample comprised peripheral blood. The chain is built from TRBV5-6 and TRBJ2-5, with D possibly TRBD1 on 6 matching bases. This clonotype originated in a woman older than 75 with acute or convalescent COVID-19. The CDR3: CASSLLGAQTQYF. In DNA, the CDR3 is TGTGCCAGCAGCTTGCTGGGGGCTCAGACCCAGTACTTC. Variable domain in full (rest from reference TRBV5-6 and TRBJ2-5): DAGVTQSPTHLIKTRGQQVTLRCSPKSGHDTVSWYQQALGQGPQFIFQYYEEEERQRGNFPDRFSGHQFPNYSSELNVNALLLGDSALYLCASSLLGAQTQYFGPGTRLLVL.